Following are 27 T cell receptor beta chains from one sample sequenced in a study of response to subunit inactivated influenza vaccine (dated by TCRdb to 2016 to 2019). Library construction relied on RT-PCR. Sequencing used an Illumina HiSeq 2500. TCRdb trimmed public reads at Q25 via fastp, called clones via MiXCR and kept in-frame beta chains. Rows matching on CDR3 protein sequence are summarized as one entry with the most common DNA and genes. The sample table records about 650,000 distinct CDR3 sequences; approximately 15% of these occur just once. Around 10% of the sample belongs to the ten largest clones. This specimen was PBMCs from blood, taken 11 to 12 days after vaccination. These receptors originate from a man aged 50-59 years who received an inactivated influenza vaccine. Donor details come from another sample of the same person, matched by shared clones.

This clonotype showed up many times. The chain has TRBV18 and TRBJ2-7, with TRBD2 matching 8 bases. With V trimmed by 3 bases and J by 6 bases, 7 bases remained unmatched. The CDR3 consists of 14 residues. Germline loops: CDR1 KGHSH, CDR2 LQKENI. The chain's CDR3 is CASSPVSAGAEQYF. CDR3 nucleotide sequence: TGTGCCAGCTCACCCGTTTCAGCGGGGGCCGAGCAGTACTTC.

This clonotype was counted only a few times. The rearrangement links TRBV28 to TRBJ2-1; tentative D call: TRBD2 (6 bases). Germline CDR1 and CDR2: MDHEN and SYDVKM. The CDR3 length is 15 residues. V shed 7 bases and J shed 5 bases, with 18 bases lying between them. The CDR3 loop reads CASNPAGGVNNEQFF. The DNA of the CDR3 is TGTGCCAGCAATCCGGCAGGAGGGGTCAACAATGAGCAGTTCTTC.

This clonotype has more than one count but fewer than ten. The chain joins TRBV7-9 to TRBJ2-7; maybe TRBD1 (5 bases). Trimming shortened V by 5 bases and J by 4 bases, and 15 bases separated the two germline ends. In germline, CDR1 is SEHNR, CDR2 FQNEAQ (reference sequence). This CDR3 is 14 amino acids long. The DNA of the CDR3 is TGTGCCAGCAGCCCCAGGGTGGAGACTTACGAGCAGTACTTC. This codes for CASSPRVETYEQYF.

This chain links TRBV20-1 with TRBJ2-7, with TRBD1 matching 9 bases. The J segment lost 2 bases and the V segment lost 6 bases, leaving 5 bases of the junction unmatched. CDR1 and CDR2 from the germline V gene are DFQATT and SNEGSKA (reference sequence). The CDR3 totals 13 residues. This CDR3 reads CSAEGQGTYEQYF. CDR3 in DNA: TGCAGTGCAGAAGGACAGGGGACCTACGAGCAGTACTTC.

V usage is TRBV20-1 and J usage is TRBJ1-3, with D uncertain. Between the trimmed V and J ends, which lost 5 bases and 2 bases, there was a span of 10 bases. Germline-derived CDR1 and CDR2 are DFQATT and SNEGSKA (reference sequence). CDR3 length equals 13 residues. The CDR3 loop is CSALTFTGNTIYF. Here the CDR3 DNA reads TGCAGTGCTTTAACATTTACTGGAAACACCATATATTTT.

This clonotype was seen ten or more times. The rearrangement uses TRBV5-1 and TRBJ2-7; maybe TRBD1 (5 bases). The V end lost 2 bases, the J end lost 2 bases, and 8 bases lay between the germline ends. The germline gives CDR1 SGHRS, CDR2 YFSETQ. This CDR3 spans 13 amino acids. The CDR3 nucleotides are TGCGCCAGCAGCTTCGGACAAGCCTACGAGCAGTACTTC. Translation: CASSFGQAYEQYF.

The V gene is TRBV15, the J gene TRBJ2-1; 10 bases match TRBD2. Losses at the gene ends were 4 bases for V and 5 bases for J; bases not matched to a gene: 11. Germline CDR1 and CDR2: LNHNV and YYDKDF (reference sequence). The CDR3 has 17 amino acids. For the CDR3, the DNA is TGTGCCACCAGCATGCCCAGGACTAGCGGACTCCACAATGAGCAGTTCTTC. It specifies CATSMPRTSGLHNEQFF.

This clonotype was counted only a few times. The chain joins TRBV20-1 to TRBJ2-7; 9 bases are shared with TRBD1. Germline lookup yields CDR1 DFQATT and CDR2 SNEGSKA (reference sequence). The V gene end was trimmed by 0 bases and the J gene end by 6 bases; junction bases not matched to a gene: 9. This CDR3 contains 15 residues. The CDR3 reads CSARDRGQGKGEQYF. The CDR3 DNA reads TGCAGTGCTAGAGATCGGGGACAGGGAAAAGGCGAGCAGTACTTC.

This clonotype was detected only a few times. The V and J genes are TRBV20-1 and TRBJ1-6; D is unclear. Trimming removed 2 bases at V and 0 bases at J, with 8 bases between. CDR3 length: 15 amino acids. Germline V lookup: CDR1 DFQATT, CDR2 SNEGSKA (reference sequence). In DNA form, the CDR3 reads TGCAGTGCTAGACAGACAAGCTCCTATAATTCACCCCTCCACTTT. Translated, it gives CSARQTSSYNSPLHF.

This clonotype has more than one count but fewer than ten. The V gene is TRBV10-3, the J gene TRBJ2-2, with D perhaps matching TRBD1 (6 bases). V lost 8 bases, J lost 9 bases, and 16 bases lay in between. Germline assignment: CDR1 ENHRY and CDR2 SYGVKD. CDR3 length equals 13 residues. The CDR3 DNA reads TGTGCCATCTCAACAGGGCAGGGCCGGGAGCTGTTTTTT. Amino acids: CAISTGQGRELFF.

Only a few counts were recorded for this clonotype. The chain joins TRBV4-1 to TRBJ2-4; D unclear. CDR1 and CDR2 from the germline V gene are MGHRA and YSYEKL. The CDR3 is 13 residues long. Trimming cost V 4 bases and J 4 bases, with 8 bases left between them. The CDR3 region has the DNA TGCGCCAGCAGCCGGACGGCGAAAAACATTCAGTACTTC. As protein: CASSRTAKNIQYF.

This chain uses TRBV10-3 with TRBJ2-3; D is perhaps TRBD1 (6 bases). Germline CDR1 and CDR2: ENHRY and SYGVKD. The ends were cut back, 6 bases at V and 7 bases at J, with 14 bases in the middle. This CDR3 has 13 residues. The CDR3 DNA sequence: TGTGCCATCAGGACGTCACAGGGTTATACGCAGTATTTT. Protein product: CAIRTSQGYTQYF.

This clonotype was observed a few times. The chain has TRBV20-1 and TRBJ1-1; 7 bases agree with TRBD1. J lost 4 bases, V lost 3 bases, and 2 bases had no gene match. Germline CDR1 is DFQATT and CDR2 is SNEGSKA (reference sequence). There are 12 residues in the CDR3. The CDR3 region has the DNA TGCAGTGCTAGTGACAGGGCCACTGAAGCTTTCTTT. Amino acid sequence: CSASDRATEAFF.

This clonotype was seen a handful of times. The J gene is TRBJ1-1, the V gene TRBV12-3 or TRBV12-4, with 8 bases identical to TRBD1. Losses at the gene ends were 6 bases for V and 10 bases for J; bases not matched to a gene: 16. The CDR3 is made up of 15 amino acids. CDR3 coding DNA: TGTGCCAGCAGAGATCCCGACAGGGGTGCTTTTGGAGCTTTCTTT. It specifies CASRDPDRGAFGAFF.

The gene calls are TRBV4-3 and TRBJ2-5; D is undetermined. The germline V gene has CDR1 LGHNA and CDR2 YSLEER. CDR3 length equals 14 residues. Trimming took off 2 bases at V and 4 bases at J, with 11 bases between the two ends. The CDR3 DNA sequence: TGCGCCAGCAGCCAATACAACACGGGAGAGACCCAGTACTTC. This gives the protein CASSQYNTGETQYF.

The chain uses TRBV6-5 and TRBJ2-3, with 9 bases lining up with TRBD1. With 0 bases clipped from V and 4 bases from J, the junction kept 11 bases outside the gene matches. The germline V gene has CDR1 MNHEY and CDR2 SVGAGI. This CDR3 contains 18 residues. The CDR3 is CASSYSGRTGVGADTQYF. The CDR3 DNA is TGTGCCAGCAGTTACTCAGGCCGGACAGGGGTTGGCGCAGATACGCAGTATTTT.

A few counts support this clonotype. V and J are TRBV28 and TRBJ2-7; 8 nucleotides align to TRBD1. The CDR3 length is 15 residues. Germline V gives CDR1 MDHEN, CDR2 SYDVKM. Losses at the gene ends were 4 bases for V and 0 bases for J; bases not matched to a gene: 5. The CDR3 loop reads CASSSNRGASYEQYF. Written as DNA, the CDR3 is TGTGCCAGCAGTTCTAACAGGGGGGCCTCCTACGAGCAGTACTTC.

This chain joins TRBV2 and TRBJ2-7; 9 nucleotides match TRBD1. This CDR3 spans 18 amino acids. The ends lost 4 bases at V and 1 base at J; junction bases unmatched: 14. From germline, CDR1 is SNHLY and CDR2 FYNNEI. For the CDR3, the DNA is TGTGCCAGCAGTGGTGTGGGACAGGGACTGTTAAGTTCCTACGAGCAGTACTTC. It codes for CASSGVGQGLLSSYEQYF.

The chain recombines TRBV20-1 with TRBJ2-1, with D uncertain. There are 15 residues in the CDR3. V was pared by 5 bases and J by 7 bases, with 21 bases between. Germline V gene lookup returns CDR1 DFQATT and CDR2 SNEGSKA (reference sequence). CDR3: CSAPRLVAVGNEQFF. The CDR3 DNA is TGCAGTGCTCCACGATTGGTTGCGGTTGGTAATGAGCAGTTCTTC.

This rearrangement joins TRBV5-1 to TRBJ2-7; 7 nucleotides line up with TRBD1. CDR1 and CDR2 from the germline V gene are SGHRS and YFSETQ. CDR3 length equals 13 residues. Losses at the gene ends were 5 bases for V and 4 bases for J; bases not matched to a gene: 6. CDR3 loop: CASSVTGQYEQYF. The CDR3, as DNA: TGCGCCAGCAGTGTGACAGGGCAATACGAGCAGTACTTC.

V gene TRBV5-4 combines with J gene TRBJ2-1; 11 bases are a match to TRBD2. V was pared by 4 bases and J by 1 base, with 4 bases of the junction left unmatched. The germline V gene encodes CDR1 SGHNT and CDR2 YYREEE (reference sequence). The CDR3 consists of 16 residues. In nucleotides, the CDR3 is TGTGCCAGCAGCAAGACTAGCGGGATGTCCTACAATGAGCAGTTCTTC. Translated, it gives CASSKTSGMSYNEQFF.

This clonotype has more than one count but fewer than ten. V and J are TRBV7-2 and TRBJ2-3; TRBD2 matches 7 bases. This CDR3 has 16 amino acids. Germline-derived CDR1 and CDR2 are SGHTA and FQGNSA. V lost 2 bases, J lost 4 bases, and 9 bases stayed unmatched. The DNA of the CDR3 is TGTGCCAGCAGCTTATCATCTAGCGGAGGCCCAGATACGCAGTATTTT. Its translation: CASSLSSSGGPDTQYF.

J is TRBJ2-1 and V is TRBV9, with 12 positions matching TRBD1. The CDR3 consists of 15 residues. The V and J ends lost 3 bases and 9 bases, in that order; junction bases with no gene match: 7. Germline V CDR1 and CDR2: SGDLS, YYNGEE. For the CDR3, the DNA is TGTGCCAGCAGCGCCCTGGGACAGGGGGCCGGTGAGCAGTTCTTC. This codes for CASSALGQGAGEQFF. The complete variable domain, with remaining parts taken from reference TRBV9 and TRBJ2-1, reads DSGVTQTPKHLITATGQRVTLRCSPRSGDLSVYWYQQSLDQGLQFLIQYYNGEERAKGNILERFSAQQFPDLHSELNLSSLELGDSALYFCASSALGQGAGEQFFGPGTRLTVL.

The V and J genes are TRBV4-3 and TRBJ2-1; no clear D. The CDR3 length is 14 residues. Germline V gives CDR1 LGHNA, CDR2 YSLEER. V was pared by 1 base and J by 8 bases, with 12 bases between. The CDR3 region is CASSQGVGFDEQFF. CDR3 nucleotides: TGCGCCAGCAGCCAAGGGGTGGGGTTCGATGAGCAGTTCTTC.

The chain joins TRBV2 to TRBJ2-3; D possibly corresponds to TRBD2 (5 bases). Germline CDR1 and CDR2: SNHLY and FYNNEI. The CDR3 covers 13 residues. The CDR3, as DNA: TGTGCGGAGAGGGCAGCAGTTTTAGATACGCAGTATTTT. Translating gives CAERAAVLDTQYF. Complete variable domain (other parts from reference TRBV2 and TRBJ2-3): EPEVTQTPSHQVTQMGQEVILRCVPISNHLYFYWYRQILGQKVEFLVSFYNNEISEKSEIFDDQFSVERPDGSNFTLKIRSTKLEDSAMYFCAERAAVLDTQYFGPGTRLTVL.

The rearrangement links TRBV27 to TRBJ1-5; 10 bases are a match to TRBD1. Germline values: CDR1 MNHEY, CDR2 SMNVEV (reference sequence). Trimming removed 5 bases from V and 5 bases from J; junction bases left unmatched: 12. This CDR3 contains 17 residues. The CDR3 loop reads CASSKNSGTGVYQPQHF. For the CDR3, the DNA is TGTGCCAGCAGTAAGAACTCCGGGACAGGGGTATATCAGCCCCAGCATTTT.

The chain links TRBV9 to TRBJ2-4; 11 bases are a match to TRBD1. This CDR3 has 15 residues. Looked up from germline, CDR1 is SGDLS and CDR2 is YYNGEE. With 4 bases clipped from V and 7 bases from J, the junction kept 7 bases outside the gene matches. The CDR3 spells CASSPPGTGGNIQYF. The CDR3 DNA follows: TGTGCCAGCAGCCCCCCCGGGACAGGGGGGAACATTCAGTACTTC.